These 9 T cell receptor beta chains share one sample of origin, sequenced in a study of CD8 T cells in ankylosing spondylitis. A single record per CDR3 protein comes from TCRdb applying MiXCR to the 5' RACE reads. Among some 140,000 distinct CDR3 sequences listed, 7% to 10% were seen once. The specimen was synovial fluid, either unsorted or a sorted T cell fraction (not recorded which). These receptors all stem from a male donor with ankylosing spondylitis.

The rearrangement joins TRBV7-9 to TRBJ2-1; TRBD1 matches 11 bases. V lost 3 bases to trimming and J lost 5 bases; unmatched junction nucleotides: 6. The CDR3 sequence is 16 residues long. Germline V gives CDR1 SEHNR, CDR2 FQNEAQ (reference sequence). CDR3 sequence (DNA): TGTGCCAGCAGCTTCGGCGGGACAGGGGGTAACAATGAGCAGTTCTTC. This sequence encodes CASSFGGTGGNNEQFF.

This clonotype was seen repeatedly, ten times or more. The chain couples TRBV27 to TRBJ2-2, with D uncertain. Trimming pared 0 bases from V and 1 base from J, leaving 9 bases between. Germline CDR1 is MNHEY and CDR2 is SMNVEV (reference sequence). The CDR3 spans 16 residues. This CDR3 reads CASSLSSQLNTGELFF. In nucleotides, the CDR3 is TGTGCCAGCAGTTTATCTTCGCAGTTGAACACCGGGGAGCTGTTTTTT.

This clonotype was picked up a small number of times. J is TRBJ2-1 and V is TRBV5-1; 13 nucleotides line up with TRBD2. Germline CDR1 is SGHRS and CDR2 is YFSETQ. Germline trimming cut 3 bases from V and 7 bases from J; bases unmatched to any gene: 4. The CDR3 runs 15 residues. The CDR3 DNA reads as TGCGCCAGCAGCTGGGCGGGACTAGCGGGAAATGAGCAGTTCTTC. Amino acids: CASSWAGLAGNEQFF.

This clonotype was counted only a few times. The V gene is TRBV14, the J gene TRBJ2-7; D might be TRBD1 or TRBD2, each matching 5 bases. The germline V and J ends were trimmed by 4 bases and 2 bases, with 18 bases remaining between them. CDR3 size: 16 residues. Germline values: CDR1 SGHDN, CDR2 FVKESK. DNA of the CDR3: TGTGCCAGCAGCCCCGATCTGGGGACGTTGACCTACGAGCAGTACTTC. It codes for CASSPDLGTLTYEQYF.

V and J are TRBV29-1 and TRBJ1-2, with no clear D. Germline-derived CDR1 and CDR2 are SQVTM and ANQGSEA. Trimming left V 5 bases short and J 4 bases short, with 8 bases between. CDR3 length: 11 amino acids. Written as DNA, the CDR3 is TGCAGCGTTCGCAGTATCTATGGCTACACCTTC. This codes for CSVRSIYGYTF.

This clonotype has just a few counts. The rearrangement links TRBV18 to TRBJ2-1; 7 nucleotides match TRBD2. Germline CDR1 is KGHSH and CDR2 is LQKENI. The V gene end was trimmed by 3 bases and the J gene end by 7 bases; junction bases not matched to a gene: 12. CDR3 length: 16 residues. In DNA, the CDR3 is TGTGCCAGCTCACCTCGTAAGTCGGCGGGGGAGAATGAGCAGTTCTTC. Translated, it gives CASSPRKSAGENEQFF.

This clonotype has at least ten counts. The V gene is TRBV20-1, the J gene TRBJ1-4; D is ambiguous. The CDR3 has 13 residues. Deletions cut 4 bases from V and 10 bases from J, with 16 bases between. Germline values: CDR1 DFQATT, CDR2 SNEGSKA (reference sequence). This CDR3 reads CSATGLLSGKLFF. The CDR3 nucleotides are TGCAGTGCTACCGGACTTCTCTCCGGAAAACTGTTTTTT.

This sequence joins TRBV20-1 and TRBJ2-3; 9 nucleotides agree with TRBD2. J was trimmed by 4 bases and V by 0 bases; bases with no gene match: 5. The CDR3 has 15 amino acids. Germline CDR1 reads DFQATT; CDR2 reads SNEGSKA (reference sequence). CDR3: CSARERGLAADTQYF. The DNA of the CDR3 is TGCAGTGCTAGAGAAAGGGGACTAGCCGCAGATACGCAGTATTTT.

The chain employs TRBV5-1 and TRBJ2-5, with 10 bases identical to TRBD1. The germline gives CDR1 SGHRS, CDR2 YFSETQ. This CDR3 contains 15 residues. V was pared by 4 bases and J by 3 bases, with 6 bases of the junction left unmatched. The CDR3 nucleotides read TGCGCCAGCAGCCCCTGGACAGGGGGAAAAGAGACCCAGTACTTC. Residues: CASSPWTGGKETQYF.